The 31 T cell receptor beta chains below all came from one sample that was sequenced in a study of CD8+CD57+ T cells in acquired aplastic anemia. Genomic DNA was employed as the template in profiling TCR beta VDJ and CDR3. Via MiXCR, TCRdb re-called the reads, giving one row per CDR3 protein. This table has some 190,000 distinct CDR3 sequences, around half appearing once. The sequencing input was sorted CD4+, CD8+, or CD8+CD57+ T cells (not recorded which) from PBMCs. The receptors come from a human donor in good health, serving as a control.

V and J are TRBV7-9 and TRBJ1-3, with D perhaps TRBD1 (6 bases). Trimming took off 5 bases at V and 5 bases at J, with 13 bases between the two ends. Per the germline V gene, CDR1 is SEHNR and CDR2 is FQNEAQ (reference sequence). The CDR3 is made up of 14 amino acids. The DNA for the CDR3 is TGTGCCAGCAGCCCCCGGGACAAAAGAAACACCATATATTTT. This translates into CASSPRDKRNTIYF. The whole variable domain, filled in from reference TRBV7-9 and TRBJ1-3, reads DTGVSQNPRHKITKRGQNVTFRCDPISEHNRLYWYRQTLGQGPEFLTYFQNEAQLEKSRLLSDRFSAERPKGSFSTLEIQRTEQGDSAMYLCASSPRDKRNTIYFGEGSWLTVV.

This rearrangement joins TRBV7-9 to TRBJ2-7; possibly TRBD1 for D (5 bases). CDR3 length equals 13 residues. Trimming took 4 bases from V and 2 from J, leaving 9 bases between them. The V gene's germline CDR1 is SEHNR and CDR2 FQNEAQ (reference sequence). CDR3 loop: CASSSQVPYEQYF. CDR3 coding DNA: TGTGCCAGCAGCTCACAGGTGCCCTACGAGCAGTACTTC. Filled out from reference TRBV7-9 and TRBJ2-7, the complete variable domain reads DTGVSQNPRHKITKRGQNVTFRCDPISEHNRLYWYRQTLGQGPEFLTYFQNEAQLEKSRLLSDRFSAERPKGSFSTLEIQRTEQGDSAMYLCASSSQVPYEQYFGPGTRLTVT.

In the case of this clonotype: The junction departs from germline at one end; a sequencing error may be responsible. This rearrangement joins TRBV20-1 to TRBJ2-1; D is ambiguous. Germline values: CDR1 DFQATT, CDR2 SNEGSKA (reference sequence). The length of the CDR3 is 15 residues. The CDR3 spells CSIEDRAQLKDEQLF. The CDR3 nucleotides are TGCAGTATCGAGGACCGGGCCCAACTCAAGGATGAGCAGCTCTTC.

About this clonotype itself: A read error is possible here, since a much larger clone lies one base away. This chain uses TRBV10-3 with TRBJ1-6, with D unclear. Germline CDR1 ENHRY, CDR2 SYGVKD. This CDR3 region has 13 residues. The CDR3 protein is CAIRELVGSPLHF. The CDR3, as DNA: TGTGCCATCAGAGAGTTGGTGGGTTCACCCCTCCACTTT.

Comments on this clonotype: A much larger clone differs by one base, so this may be a read error. V is TRBV10-3 and J is TRBJ2-5; 12 bases align to TRBD2. J lost 6 bases, V lost 10 bases, and 15 bases had no gene match. This CDR3 has 16 amino acids. Germline lookup yields CDR1 ENHRY and CDR2 SYGVKD. CDR3 in amino acids: CASTPLGLAGRKTQYF. The CDR3 nucleotides read TGTGCCAGCACCCCCCTCGGACTAGCGGGGCGAAAGACCCAGTACTTC.

This clonotype is a singleton in its sample. The chain employs TRBV7-9 and TRBJ2-2, with D possibly matching TRBD1 (5 bases). CDR1 and CDR2 from the germline V gene are SEHNR and FQNEAQ (reference sequence). There are 16 residues in the CDR3. Trimming removed 4 bases at V and 4 bases at J, with 16 bases between. The CDR3 DNA reads as TGTGCCAGCAGCTATGACCCCAGGGTTCCCACCGGGGAGCTGTTTTTT. Translated, it gives CASSYDPRVPTGELFF. The variable domain in full, with the rest retrieved from reference TRBV7-9 and TRBJ2-2, is DTGVSQNPRHKITKRGQNVTFRCDPISEHNRLYWYRQTLGQGPEFLTYFQNEAQLEKSRLLSDRFSAERPKGSFSTLEIQRTEQGDSAMYLCASSYDPRVPTGELFFGEGSRLTVL.

This clonotype has just a few counts. This chain connects TRBV19 to TRBJ1-1; no clear D. This CDR3 is 13 amino acids long. The V and J ends lost 6 bases and 10 bases respectively, with 18 bases between them. The germline V gene has CDR1 LNHDA and CDR2 SQIVND (reference sequence). The CDR3 region has the DNA TGTGCCAGTAGGGCTGGAGGCTCACTGCGAGCTTTCTTT. This gives the protein CASRAGGSLRAFF.

With respect to this clonotype: A junction end diverges from the germline sequence, so it may reflect a read error. The V and J genes are TRBV6-1 and TRBJ1-3; weak D call: TRBD1 (6 bases). The germline V gene encodes CDR1 MNHNS and CDR2 SASEGT. This CDR3 region has 17 residues. The CDR3 loop is CASSELLDSSSGNTVYF. The CDR3 DNA reads TGTGCCAGCAGTGAACTATTGGACAGCTCCTCTGGAAACACCGTATATTTT.

This clonotype has at least ten counts. This chain connects TRBV12-3 or TRBV12-4 to TRBJ2-1, with a weak D call TRBD2 (6 bases). V lost 6 bases, J lost 5 bases, and 11 bases lay in between. CDR3 length: 13 residues. CDR3: CASRPTRNNEQFF. CDR3 nucleotides: TGTGCCAGCAGACCGACTAGAAACAATGAGCAGTTCTTC.

This clonotype was seen repeatedly, ten times or more. The conserved phenylalanine or tryptophan is not found at the CDR3 terminus, so this likely reflects a read error. Because the CDR3's place on the DNA is in doubt, the DNA is left out and the CDR3 is given as listed by TCRdb. The rearrangement uses TRBV19 and TRBJ2-7; TRBD2, the table's D call, lacks a check against the DNA. The V gene's germline CDR1 is LNHDA and CDR2 SQIVND (reference sequence). The CDR3 comprises 9 residues, both ends counted. CDR3 in amino acids: CASSKPQGL.

Worth noting for this clonotype: With a much larger clone just one base away, this may be a read error. This chain uses TRBV10-3 with TRBJ2-7; 8 nucleotides match TRBD1. The CDR3 has 14 residues. The V gene's germline CDR1 is ENHRY and CDR2 SYGVKD. CDR3 loop: CASSGQGLGYEQYF. The CDR3 DNA sequence: TGTGCCAGCAGTGGACAGGGTTTGGGCTACGAGCAGTACTTC.

The J gene is TRBJ1-2, the V gene TRBV5-4; TRBD1 matches at 8 bases. Germline lookup yields CDR1 SGHNT and CDR2 YYREEE (reference sequence). V shed 6 bases, J shed 1 base, and the junction held 2 bases outside the gene matches. This CDR3 region has 13 residues. This CDR3 reads CASTDRVNYGYTF. The DNA for the CDR3 is TGTGCCAGCACGGACAGGGTTAACTATGGCTACACCTTC.

This clonotype was observed once. The rearrangement uses TRBV7-6 and TRBJ2-7, with TRBD1 identical over 7 bases. From germline, CDR1 is SGHVS and CDR2 FNYEAQ. This CDR3 comprises 15 residues. J was trimmed by 1 base and V by 5 bases; bases with no gene match: 8. The DNA for the CDR3 is TGTGCCAGCAGCACCGCGGCAGGGGGTTCCTACGAGCAGTACTTC. Translated: CASSTAAGGSYEQYF.

The chain employs TRBV7-8 and TRBJ1-1; 7 bases are a match to TRBD1. Per the germline V gene, CDR1 is SGHVS and CDR2 is FQNEAQ. V dropped 5 bases and J dropped 3; count of bases not matched to a gene: 6. This CDR3 comprises 14 residues. CDR3 nucleotide sequence: TGTGCCAGCAGCACGCGCAGGGGGGACACTGAAGCTTTCTTT. Residues: CASSTRRGDTEAFF. Supplemented by reference TRBV7-8 and TRBJ1-1, the full variable domain reads GAGVSQSPRYKVAKRGQDVALRCDPISGHVSLFWYQQALGQGPEFLTYFQNEAQLDKSGLPSDRFFAERPEGSVSTLKIQRTQQEDSAVYLCASSTRRGDTEAFFGQGTRLTVV.

The V call is TRBV7-3, the J call TRBJ2-5; TRBD1 is a possible D gene (6 bases). Trimming left V 1 base short and J 7 bases short, with 16 bases between. This CDR3 region has 15 residues. CDR1 SGHTA and CDR2 FQGTGA come from the germline V gene. DNA for the CDR3: TGTGCCAGCAGCTTAATGGCAGGGGCTGATGGGACCCAGTACTTC. This translates into CASSLMAGADGTQYF.

The V gene is TRBV10-3, the J gene TRBJ2-6; D may be TRBD1 or TRBD2 (6 bases each). V lost 0 bases and J lost 7, with 7 bases in between. CDR1 and CDR2 from the germline V gene are ENHRY and SYGVKD. The CDR3 extends over 14 amino acids. This chain's CDR3 is CAISESGGANVLTF. The CDR3 DNA follows: TGTGCCATCAGTGAGTCGGGGGGCGCCAACGTCCTGACTTTC.

The rearrangement joins TRBV2 to TRBJ1-6; 9 positions agree with TRBD1. After removal of 9 bases from V and 10 bases from J, the junction contained 10 bases not matched to a gene. CDR3 length equals 14 residues. Germline lookup yields CDR1 SNHLY and CDR2 FYNNEI. CDR3 amino acids: CASTRGQGWSPLHF. The CDR3 region has the DNA TGTGCCAGTACTCGGGGACAGGGCTGGTCACCCCTCCACTTT.

In its sample, this clonotype was seen many times. CDR3 residues: CASSSRWGTDTQYF. CDR3 bases: TGTGCCAGCAGTTCAAGATGGGGGACAGATACGCAGTATTTT. The chain links TRBV6-5 to TRBJ2-3; D is tentatively TRBD1 or TRBD2 (5 bases each). This CDR3 contains 14 residues. V was clipped by 4 bases and J by 3 bases, with 11 bases between them. Germline V lookup: CDR1 MNHEY, CDR2 SVGAGI.

This clonotype was seen ten or more times. The chain has TRBV20-1 and TRBJ1-1, with D perhaps matching TRBD1 (6 bases). The CDR3 covers 13 residues. Trimming stripped 6 bases from V and 5 bases from J, with 16 bases between. The germline V gene has CDR1 DFQATT and CDR2 SNEGSKA (reference sequence). CDR3 protein: CSAATGRGTEAFF. DNA of the CDR3: TGCAGTGCGGCTACAGGGAGGGGGACTGAAGCTTTCTTT.

To note about this clonotype: This may be a read error: a much more frequent sequence differs by one nucleotide. V is TRBV28 and J is TRBJ1-1; D not resolved. Germline CDR1 reads MDHEN; CDR2 reads SYDVKM. The CDR3 totals 11 residues. The CDR3, as DNA: TGTGCGGGAGTTATGGACACTGAAGCTTTCTTT. It encodes CAGVMDTEAFF.

The rearrangement uses TRBV29-1 and TRBJ1-2, with TRBD1 identical over 8 bases. Germline assignment: CDR1 SQVTM and CDR2 ANQGSEA. CDR3 length: 13 amino acids. J was trimmed by 1 base and V by 7 bases; bases with no gene match: 5. CDR3 sequence reads: CSARDRHNYGYTF. The CDR3 bases are TGCAGCGCCCGGGACAGGCATAACTATGGCTACACCTTC.

The chain uses TRBV5-1 and TRBJ2-1; 16 bases align to TRBD2. V lost 4 bases to trimming and J lost 0 bases; unmatched junction nucleotides: 7. From germline, CDR1 is SGHRS and CDR2 YFSETQ. This CDR3 has 19 residues. The CDR3 loop reads CASSPVGTSGGDSYNEQFF. As DNA, the CDR3 is TGCGCCAGCAGCCCTGTGGGGACTAGCGGGGGGGACTCCTACAATGAGCAGTTCTTC.

This clonotype was seen many times. The genes are TRBV15 and TRBJ2-4; D remains unclear. CDR1 is LNHNV and CDR2 is YYDKDF in the germline V gene (reference sequence). Between the trimmed V and J ends, which lost 0 bases and 9 bases, there was a span of 9 bases. The CDR3 has 13 residues. The CDR3 DNA follows: TGTGCCACCAGCAGAGACACGAGCAGCATTCAGTACTTC. Its translation: CATSRDTSSIQYF.

The table lists this clonotype with many counts. The chain links TRBV12-3 or TRBV12-4 to TRBJ1-3; D unclear. With 1 base removed from V and 4 bases from J, the gap between germline ends came to 14 bases. The CDR3 consists of 16 residues. CDR3 sequence: CASSLGRWTSGNTIYF. CDR3 in DNA: TGTGCCAGCAGTTTAGGCAGATGGACTTCGGGAAACACCATATATTTT.

Concerning this clonotype itself: A much larger clonotype is one base distant, so this may be a read error. The chain is built from TRBV7-3 and TRBJ2-3; 10 positions match TRBD2. The CDR3 is 16 amino acids. The germline V gene has CDR1 SGHTA and CDR2 FQGTGA. V shed 1 base and J 0 bases; nucleotides not matched to a gene: 1. The CDR3 DNA is TGTGCCAGCAGCTTAATAGCGGGGGGAAGCACAGATACGCAGTATTTT. The encoded protein is CASSLIAGGSTDTQYF.

As concerns this clonotype: This may come from a read error, since a much larger clone is one base off. The CDR3 region is CASRQTGDRAGAFF. The CDR3 region has the DNA TGTGCCAGCAGGCAAACCGGGGACAGGGCGGGAGCTTTCTTT. The genes are TRBV6-5 and TRBJ1-1, with 9 bases lining up with TRBD1. Germline lookup yields CDR1 MNHEY and CDR2 SVGAGI. The CDR3 covers 14 residues. With 6 bases clipped from V and 10 bases from J, the junction kept 12 bases outside the gene matches.

V is TRBV6-9 and J is TRBJ2-7; 11 bases align to TRBD1. V lost 6 bases, J lost 6 bases, and 1 base stayed unmatched. The CDR3 is 12 residues long. Germline CDR1 and CDR2: MNHGY and SVAAGI. CDR3 sequence (DNA): TGTGCCAGCAGGGACAGGGGGCGCGAGCAGTACTTC. Its translation is CASRDRGREQYF.

The chain links TRBV2 to TRBJ2-7; D possibly matches TRBD1 or TRBD2 (5 bases each). V lost 5 bases and J 1 base, leaving 12 bases between the germline ends. CDR3 size: 14 residues. The germline V gene has CDR1 SNHLY and CDR2 FYNNEI. CDR3 residues: CASSLGVGSYEQYF. The CDR3 DNA is TGTGCCAGCAGTTTGGGGGTGGGGTCCTACGAGCAGTACTTC.

Comment on this clonotype: At one of its ends the junction is not consistent with the germline gene, which may arise from a read error. DNA of the CDR3: TGTGCCAGCAGAGAAGATGGGAGGAGGGGCTACACCTTC. Protein: CASREDGRRGYTF. This chain uses TRBV2 with TRBJ1-2, with D unclear. CDR1 SNHLY and CDR2 FYNNEI come from the germline V gene. The CDR3 has 13 amino acids.

This clonotype has at least ten counts. The chain joins TRBV19 to TRBJ1-2; 11 bases map to TRBD1. This CDR3 is built from 15 residues. Trimming at V came to 5 bases and at J to 3 bases, leaving 5 bases not matched to a gene. Per germline, CDR1 LNHDA and CDR2 SQIVND (reference sequence). CDR3 DNA sequence: TGTGCCAGTAGTCTATGGACAGGGGGCGACTATGGCTACACCTTC. It specifies CASSLWTGGDYGYTF.

In this sample, this clonotype turned up many times. The J gene is TRBJ2-7, the V gene TRBV10-1; 8 nucleotides line up with TRBD1. The CDR3 runs to 17 residues. The V and J ends lost 2 bases and 0 bases, in that order; junction bases with no gene match: 9. CDR1 is WNHNN and CDR2 is SYGVQD in the germline V gene (reference sequence). This CDR3 reads CASSELDMTGASYEQYF. The CDR3 DNA reads TGCGCCAGCAGTGAGCTGGACATGACAGGGGCCTCCTACGAGCAGTACTTC.